The 15 T cell receptor beta chains below all came from one sample that was sequenced in a study of T cell repertoires in cytomegalovirus infection. TCRdb re-called the reads through MiXCR, storing one row per CDR3 protein. Seen here are nearly 650,000 distinct CDR3 sequences, roughly 24% observed once, and the top ten hold around 8%. Sequencing was done on a sample of CD8+ T cells from PBMCs. Every receptor here comes from a human donor in good health (CMV status not recorded). Some clones in this sample may be carry-over from other donors' samples.

This clonotype was observed a few times. CDR3 region: CASSPRGTGVSQGLYNEQFF. CDR3 DNA sequence: TGTGCCAGCAGCCCTAGGGGGACGGGAGTTTCCCAGGGCCTCTACAATGAGCAGTTCTTC. J is TRBJ2-1 and V is TRBV7-9, with D tentatively TRBD1 or TRBD2 (6 bases each). Trimming took 5 bases from V and 3 from J, leaving 29 bases between them. The CDR3 runs 20 residues. Germline CDR1 SEHNR, CDR2 FQNEAQ (reference sequence).

This clonotype was found many times. The chain has TRBV7-2 and TRBJ1-1; the D gene is possibly TRBD1 (6 bases). CDR1 and CDR2 (germline): SGHTA, FQGNSA. The CDR3 is 15 residues long. Trimming took 3 bases from V and 1 from J, leaving 12 bases between them. The CDR3 DNA reads as TGTGCCAGCAGCTTGACTCCGACAGGGAACACTGAAGCTTTCTTT. Translated: CASSLTPTGNTEAFF. The entire variable domain, with the rest obtained from reference TRBV7-2 and TRBJ1-1, is as follows: GAGVSQSPSNKVTEKGKDVELRCDPISGHTALYWYRQSLGQGLEFLIYFQGNSAPDKSGLPSDRFSAERTGGSVSTLTIQRTQQEDSAVYLCASSLTPTGNTEAFFGQGTRLTVV.

This clonotype was counted many times. The chain has TRBV12-3 or TRBV12-4 and TRBJ2-7; 8 bases line up with TRBD1. Losses at the gene ends were 0 bases for V and 4 bases for J; bases not matched to a gene: 11. The CDR3 sequence is 17 residues long. The CDR3 DNA reads TGTGCCAGCAGTTTAGCCCGGCCCAGGGGGCGATCATACGAGCAGTACTTC. Encoded protein: CASSLARPRGRSYEQYF.

Regarding this clonotype: A much larger clone is a single base away; this may be a read error. The chain uses TRBV6-5 and TRBJ2-1; 14 bases match TRBD2. With the DNA end fitting TRBJ2-7 better, the J assignment may be wrong. This CDR3 has 18 residues. Germline CDR1 is MNHEY and CDR2 is SVGAGI. The CDR3 loop reads CASTPGTSGGSWNNEQYF. For the CDR3, the DNA is TGTGCCAGCACTCCCGGGACTAGCGGGGGTAGTTGGAATAATGAGCAGTACTTC.

CDR3 sequence: CSVEHIYYGYTF. The DNA for the CDR3 is TGCAGCGTTGAACACATTTACTATGGCTACACCTTC. This rearrangement joins TRBV29-1 to TRBJ1-2; D not resolved. The CDR3 runs to 12 residues. The ends were cut back, 2 bases at V and 3 bases at J, with 7 bases in the middle. Germline loops: CDR1 SQVTM, CDR2 ANQGSEA.

This clonotype came up many times. This chain links TRBV7-8 with TRBJ2-7, with 9 bases fitting TRBD1. The CDR3 loop spans 17 amino acids. Germline-derived CDR1 and CDR2 are SGHVS and FQNEAQ. The V segment lost 1 base and the J segment 4 bases; nucleotides outside the gene matches: 11. DNA of the CDR3: TGTGCCAGCAGCTTAGGCCCTGGACAGGGGCTCCTTTACGAGCAGTACGTC. This codes for CASSLGPGQGLLYEQYV.

This clonotype has at least ten counts. CDR3 nucleotide sequence: TGTGCCAGCAGAAGGACTAGCGGGGGTTCGGATACGCAGTATTTT. Its protein product is CASRRTSGGSDTQYF. The gene calls are TRBV12-3 or TRBV12-4 and TRBJ2-3; TRBD2 agrees at 13 bases. V was pared by 6 bases and J by 6 bases, with 6 bases of the junction left unmatched. The CDR3 length is 15 residues.

This clonotype was counted many times. The chain couples TRBV6-4 to TRBJ2-2, with D maybe TRBD1 (5 bases). Germline lookup yields CDR1 MRHNA and CDR2 SNTAGT. V lost 4 bases and J 1 base, leaving 7 bases between the germline ends. The CDR3 is 14 amino acids. CDR3 sequence (DNA): TGTGCCAGCAGTGCCACAGGGAACACCGGGGAGCTGTTTTTT. Translation: CASSATGNTGELFF.

This clonotype was seen at least ten times. The rearrangement joins TRBV14 to TRBJ2-1; D is undetermined. Germline CDR1 is SGHDN and CDR2 is FVKESK. Trimming took 4 bases from V and 7 from J, leaving 14 bases between them. The CDR3 has 14 residues. The CDR3, as DNA: TGTGCCAGCAGCCCCAACAGTTACTTGAATGAGCAGTTCTTC. Amino acid sequence: CASSPNSYLNEQFF. The full variable domain, its missing parts supplied by reference TRBV14 and TRBJ2-1, is EAGVTQFPSHSVIEKGQTVTLRCDPISGHDNLYWYRRVMGKEIKFLLHFVKESKQDESGMPNNRFLAERTGGTYSTLKVQPAELEDSGVYFCASSPNSYLNEQFFGPGTRLTVL.

V and J are TRBV4-2 and TRBJ2-7; no clear D gene. Trimming took off 1 base at V and 7 bases at J, with 5 bases between the two ends. There are 11 residues in the CDR3. The germline V gene has CDR1 LGHNA and CDR2 YNFKEQ. The DNA of the CDR3 is TGTGCCAGCAGCCAAGGATCGGAGCAGTACTTC. This encodes CASSQGSEQYF.

This clonotype was seen repeatedly, ten times or more. This chain joins TRBV7-9 and TRBJ2-5; D is undetermined. The CDR3 loop spans 14 amino acids. CDR1 is SEHNR, CDR2 FQNEAQ, per germline (reference sequence). The V gene lost 2 bases and the J gene lost 5 bases, with 12 bases spanning the gap. The CDR3 DNA reads TGTGCCAGCAGCTTAAAAGGGCTGGGGGAGACCCAGTACTTC. Protein: CASSLKGLGETQYF.

The CDR3 DNA is TGTGCCACCAGCAGAGCAACCGGAGCGGGGGGCCCCACAGATACGCAGTATTTT. Translated, it gives CATSRATGAGGPTDTQYF. The rearrangement links TRBV15 to TRBJ2-3; 9 bases are a match to TRBD2. The CDR3 is 18 amino acids. CDR1 is LNHNV and CDR2 is YYDKDF in the germline V gene (reference sequence). Germline trimming cut 1 base from V and 2 bases from J; bases unmatched to any gene: 10. The whole variable domain, filled in from reference TRBV15 and TRBJ2-3, reads DAMVIQNPRYQVTQFGKPVTLSCSQTLNHNVMYWYQQKSSQAPKLLFHYYDKDFNNEADTPDNFQSRRPNTSFCFLDIRSPGLGDTAMYLCATSRATGAGGPTDTQYFGPGTRLTVL.

This clonotype was seen more than once but under ten times. The chain couples TRBV7-9 to TRBJ2-1; D is undetermined. Germline CDR1 SEHNR, CDR2 FQNEAQ (reference sequence). This CDR3 region has 12 residues. With 5 bases removed from V and 7 bases from J, the gap between germline ends came to 9 bases. The CDR3, as DNA: TGTGCCAGCAGCCGACCCACTAATGAGCAGTTCTTC. This encodes CASSRPTNEQFF.

As for this clonotype: A read error may explain this, as a much larger clone is one base away. The chain carries TRBV7-6 and TRBJ2-3; a possible D gene is TRBD1 (6 bases). CDR1 is SGHVS, CDR2 FNYEAQ, per germline. This CDR3 is built from 17 residues. The CDR3 sequence is CGSSSNRDTSPTDTQYF. In DNA, the CDR3 is TGTGGCAGCAGCTCTAACAGGGACACCTCCCCCACAGATACGCAGTATTTT.

This chain links TRBV6-5 with TRBJ2-7; maybe TRBD1 (6 bases). This CDR3 has 14 amino acids. Deletions cut 4 bases from V and 2 bases from J, with 12 bases between. Germline CDR1 MNHEY, CDR2 SVGAGI. The CDR3 protein is CASSSRQVPYEQYV. CDR3 DNA: TGTGCCAGCAGTTCGCGACAGGTCCCCTACGAGCAGTACGTC.